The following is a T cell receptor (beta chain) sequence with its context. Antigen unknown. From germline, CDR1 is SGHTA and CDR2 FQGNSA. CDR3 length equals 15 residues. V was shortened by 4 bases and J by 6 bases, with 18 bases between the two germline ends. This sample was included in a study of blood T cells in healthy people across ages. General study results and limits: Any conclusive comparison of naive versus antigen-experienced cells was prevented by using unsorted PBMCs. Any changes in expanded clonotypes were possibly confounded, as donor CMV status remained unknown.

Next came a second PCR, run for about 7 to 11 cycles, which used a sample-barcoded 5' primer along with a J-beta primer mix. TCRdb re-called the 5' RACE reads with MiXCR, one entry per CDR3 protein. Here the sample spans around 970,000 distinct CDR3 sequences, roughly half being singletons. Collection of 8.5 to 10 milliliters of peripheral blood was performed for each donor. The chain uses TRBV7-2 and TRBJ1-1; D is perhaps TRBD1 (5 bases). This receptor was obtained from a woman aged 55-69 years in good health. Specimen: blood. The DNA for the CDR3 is TGTGCCAGCAGCTCCGACCCGACAGTAGATTCTGAAGCTTTCTTT. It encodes CASSSDPTVDSEAFF.